The 32 T cell receptor beta chains below all came from one sample that was sequenced in a study of T cells in narcolepsy. Clones were sequenced by immunoSEQ multiplex PCR, and TCRdb holds only the in-frame ones, with some missing. The sample gives 30,000 to 35,000 clones, around four fifths of which show up once; 2.5% is in the top ten. Sequencing was carried out using CD45RA- memory CD4+ T cells from PBMCs. Receptors were obtained from a human donor with narcolepsy.

The genes are TRBV6-1 and TRBJ2-2; no reliable D call. The CDR3 sequence is 14 residues long. Looked up from germline, CDR1 is MNHNS and CDR2 is SASEGT. Between the trimmed V and J ends, which lost 1 base and 1 base, there was a span of 4 bases. The CDR3 DNA reads as TGTGCCAGCAGTGAAGGCCTGAACACCGGGGAGCTGTTTTTT. Translated: CASSEGLNTGELFF.

This clone was detected only once. The chain couples TRBV29-1 to TRBJ1-1, with a possible D match to TRBD1 (6 bases). This CDR3 has 13 amino acids. The germline gives CDR1 SQVTM, CDR2 ANQGSEA. The V end lost 4 bases, the J end lost 4 bases, and 13 bases lay between the germline ends. The CDR3 coding sequence is TGCAGCGTTGTGGGGGCGCGGGGCACTGAAGCTTTCTTT. Its translation: CSVVGARGTEAFF.

This chain connects TRBV7-6 to TRBJ1-4; no clear D. V was trimmed by 0 bases and J by 14 bases, leaving 13 bases between them. Germline CDR1 and CDR2: SGHVS and FNYEAQ. The CDR3 has 13 residues. The CDR3 region is CASSLAGVATLFF. The CDR3 DNA reads as TGTGCCAGCAGCTTAGCGGGAGTCGCTACCCTGTTTTTT.

The rearrangement uses TRBV5-5 and TRBJ2-3, with TRBD1 matching over 10 bases. Germline V gene lookup returns CDR1 SGHKS and CDR2 YYEKEE (reference sequence). The trim removed 4 bases at V and 4 bases at J, leaving 6 bases unmatched. This CDR3 is built from 15 residues. The CDR3 here is CASSRGQGTSDTQYF. The CDR3 nucleotides are TGTGCCAGCAGCCGGGGACAGGGGACATCAGATACGCAGTATTTT.

This clone is a singleton in its sample. The J gene is TRBJ2-5, the V gene TRBV7-8; D is possibly TRBD1 or TRBD2 (5 bases each). The germline V and J ends were trimmed by 4 bases and 0 bases, with 15 bases remaining between them. This CDR3 region has 16 residues. The V gene's germline CDR1 is SGHVS and CDR2 FQNEAQ. The CDR3 nucleotides are TGTGCCAGCAGCTCGGGACCCCATGGGTACCAAGAGACCCAGTACTTC. This sequence encodes CASSSGPHGYQETQYF.

This sequence joins TRBV30 and TRBJ2-3; TRBD2 agrees at 10 bases. Germline V CDR1 and CDR2: GTSNPN, SVGIG (reference sequence). The CDR3 length is 16 residues. J gave up 2 bases and V 0 bases, and 5 bases lay outside the gene matches. CDR3 in DNA: TGTGCCTGGAGTGTTCGGACTAGCGGTAACACAGATACGCAGTATTTT. The encoded protein is CAWSVRTSGNTDTQYF.

Comments on this clone: The conserved phenylalanine or tryptophan normally closing the CDR3 is absent here, so this likely arose from a read error. The rearrangement uses TRBV30 and TRBJ1-2, with 9 bases identical to TRBD1. Germline V gene sequence: CDR1 GTSNPN, CDR2 SVGIG (reference sequence). The CDR3 has 13 residues. The V gene end was trimmed by 8 bases and the J gene end by 8 bases; junction bases not matched to a gene: 12. The CDR3 DNA reads TGTGCCGCCTGGGACAGGGTGATGAGAGGCTACACCCTC. This codes for CAAWDRVMRGYTL.

The gene calls are TRBV4-3 and TRBJ1-3; D unclear. Germline CDR1 is LGHNA and CDR2 is YSLEER. Trimming removed 4 bases at V and 3 bases at J, with 19 bases between. This CDR3 is built from 17 residues. For the CDR3, the DNA is TGCGCCAGCAGCCGGAGACTGACCTCAAATCGTGGAAACACCATATATTTT. Protein sequence: CASSRRLTSNRGNTIYF.

The genes are TRBV7-3 and TRBJ1-1, with a weak D call TRBD1 (6 bases). V dropped 4 bases and J dropped 8 bases, with 14 bases sitting between them. Germline V gene data show CDR1 as SGHTA and CDR2 as FQGTGA. The CDR3 runs to 13 residues. The CDR3 spells CASSSQGLGEAFF. The CDR3 nucleotides read TGTGCCAGCAGCTCTCAGGGGCTTGGCGAAGCTTTCTTT.

This clone was recorded a few times. The genes are TRBV20-1 and TRBJ2-7, with D possibly matching TRBD1 (6 bases). The V gene's germline CDR1 is DFQATT and CDR2 SNEGSKA (reference sequence). CDR3 length: 11 amino acids. V lost 7 bases and J 2 bases, leaving 9 bases between the germline ends. The DNA of the CDR3 is TGCAGTGTAAGGACAGCCTACGAGCAGTACTTC. This translates into CSVRTAYEQYF.

The DNA of the CDR3 is TGTGCCAGCAGCTTAGGCGTAGGGCATGGAAACACCATATATTTT. It codes for CASSLGVGHGNTIYF. The rearrangement joins TRBV11-3 to TRBJ1-3; D remains unclear. Germline values: CDR1 SGHNT, CDR2 YENEEA. Trimming shortened V by 1 base and J by 3 bases, and 10 bases separated the two germline ends. The CDR3 totals 15 residues.

The chain uses TRBV5-1 and TRBJ1-6; perhaps TRBD1 as D (5 bases). The CDR3 spans 12 residues. Germline CDR1 is SGHRS and CDR2 is YFSETQ. V lost 7 bases and J lost 6, with 8 bases in between. CDR3 nucleotides: TGCGCCAGCGGGGACGGTAATTCACCCCTCCACTTT. This translates into CASGDGNSPLHF.

This chain joins TRBV19 and TRBJ1-1; 7 bases fit TRBD1. Trimming took 8 bases from V and 4 from J; bases not matched to a gene: 16. Germline CDR1 LNHDA, CDR2 SQIVND (reference sequence). The CDR3 extends over 16 amino acids. The CDR3 sequence is CASQFGRQGSGTEAFF. In DNA, the CDR3 is TGTGCCAGTCAATTCGGGCGACAGGGATCAGGCACTGAAGCTTTCTTT.

The chain combines TRBV11-1 with TRBJ2-1; the match to TRBD2 covers 11 bases. Germline assignment: CDR1 SGHAT and CDR2 FQDESV (reference sequence). The junction had 11 bases not matched to a gene; V was cut back by 7 bases and J by 9 bases. CDR3 length equals 15 residues. Here the CDR3 DNA reads TGTGCCAGCACCCTCGAGACTAGCGGGATCGGTGAGCAGTTCTTC. Translating gives CASTLETSGIGEQFF.

The gene calls are TRBV6-4 and TRBJ2-1; D may correspond to TRBD1 or TRBD2 (5 bases each). CDR1 MRHNA and CDR2 SNTAGT come from the germline V gene. Trimming cost V 0 bases and J 6 bases, with 12 bases left between them. The CDR3 contains 15 residues. The CDR3 nucleotides are TGTGCCAGCAGTGACTCGGGGGTCTCCCGCAATGAGCAGTTCTTC. Amino acids: CASSDSGVSRNEQFF.

This chain uses TRBV7-6 with TRBJ1-4; D is unresolved. CDR1 and CDR2 (germline): SGHVS, FNYEAQ. Trimming left V 5 bases short and J 7 bases short, with 8 bases between. The CDR3 spans 12 residues. CDR3 amino acids: CASSVVGEKLFF. The CDR3 region has the DNA TGTGCCAGCAGCGTAGTAGGTGAAAAACTGTTTTTT. Full variable domain (outside the CDR3, taken from reference TRBV7-6 and TRBJ1-4): GAGVSQSPRYKVTKRGQDVALRCDPISGHVSLYWYRQALGQGPEFLTYFNYEAQQDKSGLPNDRFSAERPEGSISTLTIQRTEQRDSAMYRCASSVVGEKLFFGSGTQLSVL.

The chain is built from TRBV11-3 and TRBJ1-1; TRBD1 might be the D (5 bases). V shed 1 base and J shed 3 bases, with 9 bases lying between them. This CDR3 has 14 amino acids. Germline V gene sequence: CDR1 SGHNT, CDR2 YENEEA. This chain's CDR3 is CASSLGQFHTEAFF. The CDR3 DNA sequence: TGTGCCAGCAGCTTAGGACAGTTTCACACTGAAGCTTTCTTT.

V gene TRBV19 combines with J gene TRBJ2-7, with 8 bases matching TRBD2. CDR3 size: 16 residues. V shed 5 bases, J shed 7 bases, and the junction held 16 bases outside the gene matches. Germline V gene sequence: CDR1 LNHDA, CDR2 SQIVND (reference sequence). The CDR3 DNA reads as TGTGCCAGTAGTGATTTCCCGGTAGCGGGAATCGGAGAGCAGTACTTC. This gives the protein CASSDFPVAGIGEQYF. Full variable domain (missing parts from reference TRBV19 and TRBJ2-7): DGGITQSPKYLFRKEGQNVTLSCEQNLNHDAMYWYRQDPGQGLRLIYYSQIVNDFQKGDIAEGYSVSREKKESFPLTVTSAQKNPTAFYLCASSDFPVAGIGEQYFGPGTRLTVT.

This rearrangement joins TRBV9 to TRBJ2-3, with no clear D. The CDR3 runs 15 residues. Trimming stripped 0 bases from V and 6 bases from J, with 14 bases between. Germline assignment: CDR1 SGDLS and CDR2 YYNGEE. The CDR3 DNA reads TGTGCCAGCAGCGTAGAGGTGGGTGGACCTGATACGCAGTATTTT. The encoded protein is CASSVEVGGPDTQYF.

The rearrangement uses TRBV30 and TRBJ2-1; D is unclear. CDR1 and CDR2 from the germline V gene are GTSNPN and SVGIG (reference sequence). Deletions cut 4 bases from V and 5 bases from J, with 12 bases between. The CDR3 covers 13 residues. The CDR3 coding sequence is TGTGCCTGGATGTTTGGGAATCACAATGAGCAGTTCTTC. It translates to CAWMFGNHNEQFF. The whole variable domain, remainder taken from reference TRBV30 and TRBJ2-1, is SQTIHQWPATLVQPVGSPLSLECTVEGTSNPNLYWYRQAAGRGLQLLFYSVGIGQISSEVPQNLSASRPQDRQFILSSKKLLLSDSGFYLCAWMFGNHNEQFFGPGTRLTVL.

This clone has more than one count but fewer than ten. The gene calls are TRBV9 and TRBJ1-1; 8 bases match TRBD1. The germline V gene encodes CDR1 SGDLS and CDR2 YYNGEE. The ends lost 4 bases at V and 3 bases at J; junction bases unmatched: 8. The CDR3 contains 15 residues. The chain's CDR3 is CASSQTGAMDTEAFF. CDR3 nucleotides: TGTGCCAGCAGCCAGACAGGGGCGATGGACACTGAAGCTTTCTTT. The entire variable domain, with the rest obtained from reference TRBV9 and TRBJ1-1, is as follows: DSGVTQTPKHLITATGQRVTLRCSPRSGDLSVYWYQQSLDQGLQFLIQYYNGEERAKGNILERFSAQQFPDLHSELNLSSLELGDSALYFCASSQTGAMDTEAFFGQGTRLTVV.

This chain joins TRBV10-2 and TRBJ2-3, with D perhaps TRBD1 (6 bases). Germline V gives CDR1 WSHSY, CDR2 SAAADI. V lost 5 bases to trimming and J lost 6 bases, with 9 bases between them. CDR3 length: 12 residues. CDR3 sequence (DNA): TGCGCCAGCAGTCCTACAGGGGATACGCAGTATTTT. Translating it yields CASSPTGDTQYF.

The rearrangement uses TRBV5-8 and TRBJ2-5; no firm D call. V was trimmed by 0 bases and J by 5 bases, leaving 5 bases between them. The V gene's germline CDR1 is SGHTS and CDR2 YDEGEE. The CDR3 covers 12 residues. The CDR3 DNA sequence: TGTGCCAGCAGCTTGGAACCGGAGACCCAGTACTTC. Its translation is CASSLEPETQYF.

V usage is TRBV6-1 and J usage is TRBJ2-1; TRBD1 matches at 10 bases. Germline V gene data show CDR1 as MNHNS and CDR2 as SASEGT. The CDR3 spans 14 residues. The junction had 12 bases not matched to a gene; V was cut back by 11 bases and J by 8 bases. The CDR3 bases are TGTGCCTTACATGACGGGACAGGGGTCTATGAGCAGTTCTTC. Its translation: CALHDGTGVYEQFF.

The chain combines TRBV5-6 with TRBJ2-7, with 11 positions matching TRBD2. The CDR3 spans 15 residues. Germline lookup yields CDR1 SGHDT and CDR2 YYEEEE. V lost 2 bases, J lost 4 bases, and 5 bases stayed unmatched. The CDR3 bases are TGTGCCAGCAGCTTAAAGGGACTAGCGGATTACGAGCAGTACTTC. Translating it yields CASSLKGLADYEQYF. Looking up the rest from reference TRBV5-6 and TRBJ2-7 gives the full variable domain: DAGVTQSPTHLIKTRGQQVTLRCSPKSGHDTVSWYQQALGQGPQFIFQYYEEEERQRGNFPDRFSGHQFPNYSSELNVNALLLGDSALYLCASSLKGLADYEQYFGPGTRLTVT.

The genes are TRBV5-1 and TRBJ2-1, with D unclear. This CDR3 has 13 amino acids. CDR1 SGHRS and CDR2 YFSETQ come from the germline V gene. The V end lost 4 bases, the J end lost 5 bases, and 10 bases lay between the germline ends. Here the CDR3 DNA reads TGCGCCAGCAGCGGGCGCATCGACAATGAGCAGTTCTTC. Translation gives CASSGRIDNEQFF.

The chain employs TRBV7-2 and TRBJ2-1; 10 bases fit TRBD1. Germline V gene sequence: CDR1 SGHTA, CDR2 FQGNSA. V lost 5 bases to trimming and J lost 7 bases; unmatched junction nucleotides: 5. The CDR3 extends over 14 amino acids. The chain's CDR3 is CASSPRQGANEQFF. CDR3 nucleotide sequence: TGTGCCAGCAGCCCCCGACAGGGGGCGAATGAGCAGTTCTTC.

This clone was counted a few times. The chain couples TRBV30 to TRBJ1-1; possibly TRBD1 for D (5 bases). This CDR3 contains 12 residues. Trimming left V 6 bases short and J 8 bases short, with 16 bases between. Germline CDR1 reads GTSNPN; CDR2 reads SVGIG (reference sequence). The CDR3 sequence: CACDSFVKEAFF. CDR3 DNA sequence: TGTGCCTGTGACAGTTTCGTAAAGGAAGCTTTCTTT.

This chain uses TRBV30 with TRBJ1-4; D remains ambiguous. Trimming removed 0 bases from V and 3 bases from J, with 5 bases in between. This CDR3 spans 13 amino acids. CDR1 and CDR2 from the germline V gene are GTSNPN and SVGIG (reference sequence). CDR3 region: CAWSVLSNEKLFF. The CDR3, as DNA: TGTGCCTGGAGTGTACTATCTAATGAAAAACTGTTTTTT.

V gene TRBV25-1 combines with J gene TRBJ1-1; D is perhaps TRBD1 (5 bases). Germline values: CDR1 MGHDK, CDR2 SYGVNS. The CDR3 is 14 residues long. V was pared by 8 bases and J by 8 bases, with 21 bases between. The CDR3 loop reads CASLPPGRLSEAFF. The CDR3 DNA sequence: TGTGCCAGCTTACCGCCGGGACGTCTCTCCGAAGCTTTCTTT.

J is TRBJ1-2 and V is TRBV6-5; 9 bases line up with TRBD1. The V segment lost 5 bases and the J segment 6 bases; nucleotides outside the gene matches: 10. Germline V gene data show CDR1 as MNHEY and CDR2 as SVGAGI. CDR3 size: 15 residues. CDR3 loop: CASSRPGQGFDGYTF. CDR3 DNA sequence: TGTGCCAGCAGTAGGCCGGGACAGGGCTTCGATGGCTACACCTTC.

The rearrangement links TRBV7-9 to TRBJ2-7; 9 nucleotides match TRBD1. This CDR3 has 15 residues. The V and J ends lost 6 bases and 5 bases, in that order; junction bases with no gene match: 11. Per the germline V gene, CDR1 is SEHNR and CDR2 is FQNEAQ (reference sequence). This CDR3 is CASSRRGQGDHEQYF. CDR3 bases: TGTGCCAGCAGTCGCAGGGGACAGGGTGACCACGAGCAGTACTTC.